One sample yielded the 21 T cell receptor beta chains listed below, sequenced in a study of blood T cell repertoires in COVID-19. Assay used: immunoSEQ multiplex PCR; TCRdb lists only in-frame clones, some missing. Counted here are 95,000 to 120,000 clones, approximately 89% occurring once; the ten biggest clones make up around 5.5%. Sequencing was carried out using peripheral blood. The receptors originated from an older woman with COVID-19, enrolled during active disease.

The V and J genes are TRBV19 and TRBJ1-2; D gene uncertain. Germline V gives CDR1 LNHDA, CDR2 SQIVND (reference sequence). V was cut by 3 bases and J by 8 bases, with 16 bases left in between. The CDR3 spans 14 residues. CDR3 bases: TGTGCCAGTAGTATTAACGCCGCCGGTCGGGGCTACACCTTC. Amino acid sequence: CASSINAAGRGYTF.

The rearrangement uses TRBV11-2 and TRBJ1-6, with 12 bases aligning to TRBD1. V lost 5 bases to trimming and J lost 7 bases; unmatched junction nucleotides: 6. The V gene's germline CDR1 is SGHAT and CDR2 FQNNGV. The CDR3 has 16 amino acids. The CDR3 loop is CASSRTGTGGNSPLHF. The CDR3 bases are TGTGCCAGCAGCCGGACCGGGACAGGGGGCAATTCACCCCTCCACTTT.

This chain connects TRBV5-4 to TRBJ1-1, with 9 nucleotides matching TRBD1. J lost 8 bases, V lost 4 bases, and 6 bases had no gene match. The CDR3 has 13 residues. Germline V lookup: CDR1 SGHNT, CDR2 YYREEE (reference sequence). Here the CDR3 DNA reads TGTGCCAGCAGCCGGATGACAGGGGGGGAAGCTTTCTTT. It translates to CASSRMTGGEAFF.

The chain has TRBV18 and TRBJ2-2; 10 bases map to TRBD1. Unmatched junction bases numbered 9, after V lost 5 bases and J lost 3 bases. CDR1 is KGHSH and CDR2 is LQKENI in the germline V gene. This CDR3 is built from 17 residues. CDR3 bases: TGTGCCAGCTCATCCGCAACCGGGACAGGGGACACCGGGGAGCTGTTTTTT. It translates to CASSSATGTGDTGELFF. The complete variable domain, with remaining parts taken from reference TRBV18 and TRBJ2-2, reads NAGVMQNPRHLVRRRGQEARLRCSPMKGHSHVYWYRQLPEEGLKFMVYLQKENIIDESGMPKERFSAEFPKEGPSILRIQQVVRGDSAAYFCASSSATGTGDTGELFFGEGSRLTVL.

The rearrangement links TRBV7-9 to TRBJ1-2; possibly TRBD1 for D (6 bases). Germline V gene lookup returns CDR1 SEHNR and CDR2 FQNEAQ (reference sequence). CDR3 size: 14 residues. The V and J ends lost 3 bases and 8 bases respectively, with 16 bases between them. DNA of the CDR3: TGTGCCAGCAGCTTGACGGCAGGGGCCGGCGGCTACACCTTC. Translation gives CASSLTAGAGGYTF.

The rearrangement uses TRBV19 and TRBJ2-1; the match to TRBD1 covers 8 bases. The V and J ends lost 3 bases and 6 bases, in that order; junction bases with no gene match: 10. The CDR3 covers 16 residues. Germline lookup yields CDR1 LNHDA and CDR2 SQIVND (reference sequence). For the CDR3, the DNA is TGTGCCAGTAGTATCCGAACCGGGACAGGACCCAATGAGCAGTTCTTC. Translating gives CASSIRTGTGPNEQFF.

This chain links TRBV4-2 with TRBJ1-5, with D tentatively TRBD1 (6 bases). V was shortened by 0 bases and J by 0 bases, with 9 bases between the two germline ends. This CDR3 region has 16 residues. The germline CDR1 and CDR2 sequences are LGHNA and YNFKEQ. This chain's CDR3 is CASSQEGGNSNQPQHF. CDR3 DNA sequence: TGTGCCAGCAGCCAAGAAGGGGGTAATAGCAATCAGCCCCAGCATTTT.

The gene calls are TRBV28 and TRBJ1-5; D is possibly TRBD1 (5 bases). The CDR3 runs 17 residues. V gave up 4 bases and J gave up 2 bases, with 18 bases separating them. In germline, CDR1 is MDHEN, CDR2 SYDVKM. The CDR3: CASSSAGRRKRNQPQHF. CDR3 nucleotide sequence: TGTGCCAGCAGTTCAGCGGGACGGCGAAAACGCAATCAGCCCCAGCATTTT.

This chain joins TRBV7-3 and TRBJ1-6; TRBD1 aligns across 12 bases. The germline CDR1 and CDR2 sequences are SGHTA and FQGTGA. J gave up 10 bases and V 3 bases, and 1 base lay outside the gene matches. The CDR3 has 14 amino acids. CDR3 amino acids: CASSLGTGGSPLHF. CDR3 DNA: TGTGCCAGCAGCTTGGGGACAGGGGGCTCACCCCTCCACTTT.

V gene TRBV6-4 combines with J gene TRBJ1-3; 11 nucleotides agree with TRBD1. Germline CDR1 reads MRHNA; CDR2 reads SNTAGT. CDR3 size: 20 residues. Trimming at V came to 0 bases and at J to 0 bases, leaving 10 bases not matched to a gene. Written as DNA, the CDR3 is TGTGCCAGCAGTGACTCCTGGACAGGGGGCTCCCCTCACTCTGGAAACACCATATATTTT. It yields the protein CASSDSWTGGSPHSGNTIYF.

The J gene is TRBJ1-1, the V gene TRBV28, with D possibly TRBD1 on 6 matching bases. This CDR3 spans 15 amino acids. The germline CDR1 and CDR2 sequences are MDHEN and SYDVKM. V was shortened by 5 bases and J by 1 base, with 14 bases between the two germline ends. CDR3 sequence: CASSRNTGRNTEAFF. The CDR3 coding sequence is TGTGCCAGCAGTCGAAATACAGGGAGGAACACTGAAGCTTTCTTT.

The rearrangement links TRBV5-6 to TRBJ1-2; D might be TRBD1 (5 bases). This CDR3 has 12 amino acids. The germline CDR1 and CDR2 sequences are SGHDT and YYEEEE. The V end lost 0 bases, the J end lost 7 bases, and 7 bases lay between the germline ends. CDR3 nucleotide sequence: TGTGCCAGCAGCTTGGCCAGGGCTGGCTACACCTTC. It encodes CASSLARAGYTF.

This chain joins TRBV18 and TRBJ2-5; no clear D gene. V was trimmed by 4 bases and J by 2 bases, leaving 8 bases between them. The CDR3 totals 13 residues. Germline lookup yields CDR1 KGHSH and CDR2 LQKENI. DNA of the CDR3: TGTGCCAGCTCACAGAGTACTCAAGAGACCCAGTACTTC. It specifies CASSQSTQETQYF.

The chain links TRBV3-1 (or the pseudogene TRBV3-2) to TRBJ1-2, with 7 bases that match TRBD1. The CDR3 covers 14 residues. Germline V CDR1 and CDR2: LGHDT, YNNKEL (reference sequence). The trim removed 4 bases at V and 4 bases at J, leaving 6 bases unmatched. Here the CDR3 DNA reads TGTGCCAGCAGCCGCCCCGACAGGGCCTATGGCTACACCTTC. It translates to CASSRPDRAYGYTF.

The chain links TRBV6-2 or TRBV6-3 to TRBJ2-2; the D gene is possibly TRBD1 (6 bases). Deletions cut 5 bases from V and 3 bases from J, with 10 bases between. CDR1 and CDR2 (germline): MNHEY, SVGEGT. This CDR3 is built from 14 residues. In DNA form, the CDR3 reads TGTGCCAGCAGTACGACAGGCTACACCGGGGAGCTGTTTTTT. This gives the protein CASSTTGYTGELFF.

The chain joins TRBV10-3 to TRBJ2-1; 7 nucleotides line up with TRBD2. Per the germline V gene, CDR1 is ENHRY and CDR2 is SYGVKD. V lost 6 bases to trimming and J lost 0 bases; unmatched junction nucleotides: 5. CDR3 size: 15 residues. CDR3 nucleotide sequence: TGTGCCATCAGCCCCGGGGGGAGCTCCTACAATGAGCAGTTCTTC. Its translation: CAISPGGSSYNEQFF.

J is TRBJ1-1 and V is TRBV11-3; no firm D call. This CDR3 is 15 amino acids long. The germline gives CDR1 SGHNT, CDR2 YENEEA. Trimming stripped 1 base from V and 6 bases from J, with 15 bases between. The CDR3 nucleotides read TGTGCCAGCAGCTTAGTTAGGCCCGGGTGGGCTGAAGCTTTCTTT. Translation: CASSLVRPGWAEAFF.

V and J are TRBV13 and TRBJ2-4; TRBD1 agrees at 7 bases. The V gene end was trimmed by 0 bases and the J gene end by 7 bases; junction bases not matched to a gene: 3. Germline lookup yields CDR1 PRHDT and CDR2 FYEKMQ (reference sequence). The CDR3 sequence is 14 residues long. The CDR3, as DNA: TGTGCCAGCAGCTTAGGCCCGACAGGGAACATTCAGTACTTC. Translation gives CASSLGPTGNIQYF.

The rearrangement links TRBV18 to TRBJ2-7; TRBD1 matches 8 bases. The CDR3 length is 14 residues. CDR1 and CDR2 (germline): KGHSH, LQKENI. Trimming at V came to 3 bases and at J to 3 bases, leaving 4 bases not matched to a gene. CDR3 protein: CASSPGQDLYEQYF. The CDR3 nucleotides read TGTGCCAGCTCACCGGGACAGGATCTCTACGAGCAGTACTTC.

This chain uses TRBV7-6 with TRBJ2-7; 9 positions agree with TRBD1. The CDR3 is made up of 15 amino acids. The germline V gene encodes CDR1 SGHVS and CDR2 FNYEAQ. After removal of 8 bases from V and 6 bases from J, the junction contained 14 bases not matched to a gene. Written as DNA, the CDR3 is TGTGCCAGCCACCGAGGACAGGGGAAGGAAGGCGAGCAGTACTTC. It codes for CASHRGQGKEGEQYF. The variable domain in full, with the rest retrieved from reference TRBV7-6 and TRBJ2-7, is GAGVSQSPRYKVTKRGQDVALRCDPISGHVSLYWYRQALGQGPEFLTYFNYEAQQDKSGLPNDRFSAERPEGSISTLTIQRTEQRDSAMYRCASHRGQGKEGEQYFGPGTRLTVT.

The V gene is TRBV5-1, the J gene TRBJ1-4, with D possibly matching TRBD1 (6 bases). This CDR3 has 14 amino acids. Trimming cost V 2 bases and J 3 bases, with 8 bases left between them. Looked up from germline, CDR1 is SGHRS and CDR2 is YFSETQ. As DNA, the CDR3 is TGCGCCAGCAGCTTCGGGACACCTAATGAAAAACTGTTTTTT. It encodes CASSFGTPNEKLFF.